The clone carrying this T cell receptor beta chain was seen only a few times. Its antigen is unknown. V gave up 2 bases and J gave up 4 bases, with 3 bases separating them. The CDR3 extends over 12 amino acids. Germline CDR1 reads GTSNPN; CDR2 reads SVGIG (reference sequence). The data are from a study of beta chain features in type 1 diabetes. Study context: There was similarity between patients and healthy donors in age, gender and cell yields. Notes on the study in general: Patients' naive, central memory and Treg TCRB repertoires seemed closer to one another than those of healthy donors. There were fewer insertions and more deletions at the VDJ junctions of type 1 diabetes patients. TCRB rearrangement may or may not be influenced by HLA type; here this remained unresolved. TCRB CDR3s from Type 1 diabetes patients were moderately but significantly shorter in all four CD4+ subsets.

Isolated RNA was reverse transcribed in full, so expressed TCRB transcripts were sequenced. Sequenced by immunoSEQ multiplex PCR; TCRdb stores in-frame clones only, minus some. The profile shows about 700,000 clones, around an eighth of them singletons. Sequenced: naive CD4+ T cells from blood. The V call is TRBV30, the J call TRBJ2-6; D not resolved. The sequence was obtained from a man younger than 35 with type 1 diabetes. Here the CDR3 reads CAWSPGANVLTF. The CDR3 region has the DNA TGTGCCTGGAGTCCGGGGGCCAACGTCCTGACTTTC.